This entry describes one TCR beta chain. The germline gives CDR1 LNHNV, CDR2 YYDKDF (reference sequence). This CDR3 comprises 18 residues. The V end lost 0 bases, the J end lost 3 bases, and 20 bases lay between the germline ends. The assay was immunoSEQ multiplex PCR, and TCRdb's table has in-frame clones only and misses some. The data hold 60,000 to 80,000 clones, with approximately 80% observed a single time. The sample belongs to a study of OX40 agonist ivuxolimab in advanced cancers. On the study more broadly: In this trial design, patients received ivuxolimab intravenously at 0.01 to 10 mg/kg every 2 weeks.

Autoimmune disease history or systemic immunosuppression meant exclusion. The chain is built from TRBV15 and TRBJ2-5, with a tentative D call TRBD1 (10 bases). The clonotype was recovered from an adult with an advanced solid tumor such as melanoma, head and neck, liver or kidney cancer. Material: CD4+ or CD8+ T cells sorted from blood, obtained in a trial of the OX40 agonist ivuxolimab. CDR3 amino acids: CATSRDLAGTGDEETQYF. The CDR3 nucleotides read TGTGCCACCAGCAGAGATCTAGCGGGGACAGGGGATGAAGAGACCCAGTACTTC.